This T cell receptor (beta chain) appears in the sequencing data of a study of Tregs in tolerant kidney transplant recipients. Study summary: Recipient cells were told from donor cells by antibody staining.

This clone was recorded a few times. Its antigen is currently unknown. CDR1 LGHNA and CDR2 YNFKEQ come from the germline V gene. CDR3 length: 15 amino acids. The V end was cut by 1 base, the J end by 10 bases, with 14 bases between. Profiled with immunoSEQ multiplex PCR; TCRdb holds only in-frame clones, not every one. The table has about 2,000 clones, around 48% seen once. The V gene is TRBV4-2, the J gene TRBJ1-6; D possibly corresponds to TRBD1 (6 bases). The sequence came from a human donor in good health. Sequencing input: Tregs from blood cultured with allogeneic cells. The CDR3, as DNA: TGTGCCAGCAGCCAAGCTATTCAGGGGTGGTCACCCCTCCACTTT. Its protein is CASSQAIQGWSPLHF.